This entry lists 3 T cell receptor delta chains sequenced from one sample in a study of gamma-delta T cells after stem cell transplantation. TCRdb reapplied CATT to the RT-PCR reads. The table has 6,500 to 8,000 delta-chain clones, roughly 25% seen once. The material sequenced was gamma-delta T cells. All receptors derive from a human donor. It is not recorded whose cells these are; they may come from a transplant donor.

The chain combines TRDV2 with TRDJ3; 13 bases align to TRDD3. This CDR3 spans 19 amino acids. Trimming removed 3 bases from V and 2 bases from J; junction bases left unmatched: 6. Germline loops: CDR1 GEAIGNYY, CDR2 EKD. The chain's CDR3 is CACDAFTGGYAWDTRQMFF. CDR3 coding DNA: TGTGCCTGTGACGCTTTTACTGGGGGATACGCCTGGGACACCCGACAGATGTTTTTC.

The chain uses TRDV2 and TRDJ1, with no clear D. V was cut by 5 bases and J by 3 bases, with 24 bases left in between. The germline V gene has CDR1 GEAIGNYY and CDR2 EKD. The CDR3 consists of 17 residues. For the CDR3, the DNA is TGTGCCTGTGTCGGGCTTGTACCCGAGAGTATCCCCGATAAACTCATCTTT. Its protein product is CACVGLVPESIPDKLIF.

This clone is labeled as medium-sized (0.01 to 0.1%). The chain has TRDV2 and TRDJ1, with TRDD3 matching over 11 bases. Germline CDR1 is GEAIGNYY and CDR2 is EKD. Trimming at V came to 1 base and at J to 0 bases, leaving 12 bases not matched to a gene. CDR3 length: 19 residues. The CDR3 DNA reads TGTGCCTGTGACACGGTGTTCCTGGGGGATACCACATACACCGATAAACTCATCTTT. It yields the protein CACDTVFLGDTTYTDKLIF.